The 27 T cell receptor beta chains given below trace back to one sample, sequenced in a study of shared clonotypes between healthy human individuals. This table comes from immunoSEQ multiplex PCR, and its TCRdb copy is limited to in-frame clones, with some not included. The sample gives approximately 1.1 million clones, 75% to 85% of which show up once; under 0.65% is in the top ten. The specimen was memory CD4+ T cells from PBMCs. The sample's subset: CD45RA-negative fraction. These receptors were taken from a young man in good health. Some clones in this sample may be carry-over from other donors' samples.

This clone was seen only once. With only one base between it and a far larger clone, this is likely a read error. The chain employs TRBV4-2 and TRBJ2-1, with a tentative D call TRBD1 (5 bases). V lost 4 bases and J lost 5, with 6 bases in between. Germline V CDR1 and CDR2: LGHNA, YNFKEQ. This CDR3 is built from 12 residues. CDR3 nucleotides: TGTGCCAGCAGCCCAGGGCACAATGAGCAGTTCTTC. It specifies CASSPGHNEQFF.

The J gene is TRBJ2-3, the V gene TRBV7-7; 7 bases agree with TRBD2. The CDR3 loop spans 14 amino acids. Germline CDR1 is SSHAT and CDR2 is FNYEAQ (reference sequence). The junction had 3 bases not matched to a gene; V was cut back by 1 base and J by 5 bases. The CDR3 coding sequence is TGTGCCAGCAGCTTAGGGCCGGGGGGAGATACGCAGTATTTT. Translating gives CASSLGPGGDTQYF.

This clone has just one count. The sample contains more than one DNA sequence encoding this CDR3. The V gene is TRBV15, the J gene TRBJ2-7; D may be TRBD1 (6 bases). The V end lost 3 bases, the J end lost 2 bases, and 8 bases lay between the germline ends. This CDR3 is built from 13 residues. Germline V gene data show CDR1 as LNHNV and CDR2 as YYDKDF (reference sequence). The CDR3 DNA sequence: TGTGCCACCAGCAGGGACAGAACCTACGAGCAGTACTTC. Translated: CATSRDRTYEQYF.

The V gene is TRBV7-2, the J gene TRBJ2-7; D remains ambiguous. This CDR3 has 12 amino acids. The germline V gene has CDR1 SGHTA and CDR2 FQGNSA. The V end was cut by 5 bases, the J end by 3 bases, with 8 bases between. CDR3: CASSLTFYEQYF. DNA of the CDR3: TGTGCCAGCAGCCTTACCTTCTACGAGCAGTACTTC.

The rearrangement joins TRBV21-1 to TRBJ2-7; TRBD1 reflects the table's D call only, with no check against the DNA. TRBV21-1 is reported as a pseudogene. The CDR3 sequence is 13 residues long. The CDR3 nucleotides are TGTGCCGGGTCGTGGCAGGGATGCTACGAGCAGTACTTC. As protein: CAGSWQGCYEQYF.

In its sample, this clone was seen once. The CDR3: CASSLRGLGELFF. The CDR3 DNA reads TGTGCCAGTAGCCTCAGGGGCCTGGGGGAGCTGTTTTTT. The V call is TRBV19, the J call TRBJ2-2, with D possibly being TRBD1 (6 bases). The V and J ends lost 6 bases and 8 bases respectively, with 13 bases between them. This CDR3 is 13 amino acids long. Germline values: CDR1 LNHDA, CDR2 SQIVND (reference sequence).

This rearrangement joins TRBV2 to TRBJ2-7; 9 bases align to TRBD1. This CDR3 region has 16 residues. Germline-derived CDR1 and CDR2 are SNHLY and FYNNEI. Trimming at V came to 4 bases and at J to 3 bases, leaving 10 bases not matched to a gene. CDR3 region: CASSVGEGQGFYEQYF. The CDR3 DNA follows: TGTGCCAGCAGTGTGGGGGAGGGACAGGGATTCTACGAGCAGTACTTC.

This clone was picked up a small number of times. This sequence joins TRBV18 and TRBJ1-2; possible D gene TRBD1, 5 bases. The V end lost 3 bases, the J end lost 8 bases, and 22 bases lay between the germline ends. From germline, CDR1 is KGHSH and CDR2 LQKENI. This CDR3 spans 16 amino acids. CDR3 sequence (DNA): TGTGCCAGCTCACCCGGGACTCTACCTGCCACAGACGGCTACACCTTC. This translates into CASSPGTLPATDGYTF.

The chain carries TRBV2 and TRBJ2-2; 9 bases fit TRBD2. CDR3 length equals 16 residues. Unmatched junction bases numbered 11, after V lost 6 bases and J lost 6 bases. Germline CDR1 and CDR2: SNHLY and FYNNEI. CDR3 DNA sequence: TGTGCCAGCAGAGCCCCCGGGAGCGGGAGGTCCGGGGAGCTGTTTTTT. Its protein product is CASRAPGSGRSGELFF. The full variable domain, rest sourced from reference TRBV2 and TRBJ2-2, is EPEVTQTPSHQVTQMGQEVILRCVPISNHLYFYWYRQILGQKVEFLVSFYNNEISEKSEIFDDQFSVERPDGSNFTLKIRSTKLEDSAMYFCASRAPGSGRSGELFFGEGSRLTVL.

The CDR3 bases are TGTGCCAGCTCACCAGGACTAGCGGGAGACCTAGCCAAAAACATTCAGTACTTC. It is translated as CASSPGLAGDLAKNIQYF. The chain employs TRBV18 and TRBJ2-4, with TRBD2 identical over 13 bases. The J segment lost 0 bases and the V segment lost 2 bases, leaving 4 bases of the junction unmatched. The germline V gene encodes CDR1 KGHSH and CDR2 LQKENI. The CDR3 has 18 amino acids. Using reference TRBV18 and TRBJ2-4 for the parts outside the CDR3, the full variable domain is NAGVMQNPRHLVRRRGQEARLRCSPMKGHSHVYWYRQLPEEGLKFMVYLQKENIIDESGMPKERFSAEFPKEGPSILRIQQVVRGDSAAYFCASSPGLAGDLAKNIQYFGAGTRLSVL.

This rearrangement joins TRBV20-1 to TRBJ2-3; D possibly corresponds to TRBD2 (6 bases). V was clipped by 6 bases and J by 10 bases, with 14 bases between them. CDR3 size: 11 residues. Germline values: CDR1 DFQATT, CDR2 SNEGSKA (reference sequence). The CDR3 sequence: CSAERDFAQYF. The CDR3 DNA is TGCAGTGCAGAAAGGGACTTTGCGCAGTATTTT.

The CDR3 bases are TGTGCCAGCAGCCAATGGTTCACTAGCGGGAACGGGCAGTACTTC. Translating it yields CASSQWFTSGNGQYF. The chain is built from TRBV4-2 and TRBJ2-7, with TRBD2 identical over 10 bases. Trimming cost V 2 bases and J 9 bases; bases outside gene matches: 10. Germline values: CDR1 LGHNA, CDR2 YNFKEQ. The CDR3 contains 15 residues.

This clone is a singleton in its sample. The chain joins TRBV2 to TRBJ2-1; TRBD2 might be the D (6 bases). Germline CDR1 SNHLY, CDR2 FYNNEI. V dropped 5 bases and J dropped 3 bases, with 11 bases sitting between them. CDR3 length: 14 amino acids. CDR3 in amino acids: CASSRRLVYNEQFF. Here the CDR3 DNA reads TGTGCCAGCAGTCGCCGACTAGTCTACAATGAGCAGTTCTTC. Full variable domain (rest looked up from reference TRBV2 and TRBJ2-1): EPEVTQTPSHQVTQMGQEVILRCVPISNHLYFYWYRQILGQKVEFLVSFYNNEISEKSEIFDDQFSVERPDGSNFTLKIRSTKLEDSAMYFCASSRRLVYNEQFFGPGTRLTVL.

The chain employs TRBV28 and TRBJ1-1; D might be TRBD1 (6 bases). From germline, CDR1 is MDHEN and CDR2 SYDVKM. Trimming stripped 10 bases from V and 5 bases from J, with 23 bases between. This CDR3 has 15 residues. The CDR3 DNA is TGTGCCATCTCCCGATTCACAGGGAGGGGGACTGAAGCTTTCTTT. Its protein product is CAISRFTGRGTEAFF.

V usage is TRBV28 and J usage is TRBJ2-5; no reliable D call. Trimming took 3 bases from V and 5 from J, leaving 7 bases between them. The germline CDR1 and CDR2 sequences are MDHEN and SYDVKM. CDR3 length: 12 residues. Here the CDR3 reads CASSLASETQYF. The CDR3 nucleotides read TGTGCCAGCAGTTTGGCCAGTGAGACCCAGTACTTC.

V is TRBV7-6 and J is TRBJ2-7; TRBD1 might be the D (6 bases). The CDR3 has 13 amino acids. CDR1 is SGHVS and CDR2 is FNYEAQ in the germline V gene. Trimming took 5 bases from V and 3 from J, leaving 11 bases between them. CDR3 sequence: CASSVGQIYEQYF. In DNA, the CDR3 is TGTGCCAGCAGCGTTGGACAGATCTACGAGCAGTACTTC.

The rearrangement links TRBV7-9 to TRBJ2-1, with 10 bases matching TRBD2. Per germline, CDR1 SEHNR and CDR2 FQNEAQ (reference sequence). The CDR3 length is 16 residues. The V segment lost 3 bases and the J segment 6 bases; nucleotides outside the gene matches: 8. The CDR3 protein is CASSFVRTSGLNEQFF. The CDR3 nucleotides are TGTGCCAGCAGCTTCGTTAGGACTAGCGGTCTCAATGAGCAGTTCTTC.

The V and J genes are TRBV7-7 and TRBJ2-5, with 13 bases fitting TRBD2. Germline V gene sequence: CDR1 SSHAT, CDR2 FNYEAQ (reference sequence). After removal of 5 bases from V and 1 base from J, the junction contained 4 bases not matched to a gene. The length of the CDR3 is 16 residues. This chain's CDR3 is CASSRGLAGSQETQYF. In DNA form, the CDR3 reads TGTGCCAGCAGCCGGGGACTAGCGGGATCCCAAGAGACCCAGTACTTC.

As regards this clone: This sequence is one base from a far larger clone and is likely a read error. The same CDR3 also results from other DNA sequences found in this sample. This rearrangement joins TRBV7-3 to TRBJ1-1; the match to TRBD1 covers 7 bases. Germline CDR1 and CDR2: SGHTA and FQGTGA. This CDR3 has 12 residues. Germline trimming cut 4 bases from V and 5 bases from J; bases unmatched to any gene: 1. The CDR3 here is CASSSRGTEAFF. DNA for the CDR3: TGTGCCAGCAGCTCCAGGGGGACTGAAGCTTTCTTT.

In regard to this clone: The identical CDR3 is also encoded by other nucleotide sequences in the sample. The gene calls are TRBV11-2 and TRBJ1-5; 10 nucleotides agree with TRBD1. V lost 5 bases and J lost 4; bases outside the gene matches: 2. In germline, CDR1 is SGHAT, CDR2 FQNNGV. CDR3 length: 14 amino acids. In DNA, the CDR3 is TGTGCCAGCAGCCCGGACAGGGGGAATCAGCCCCAGCATTTT. This gives the protein CASSPDRGNQPQHF.

This chain joins TRBV29-1 and TRBJ1-4; D is unresolved. V lost 7 bases and J lost 0, with 12 bases in between. Germline values: CDR1 SQVTM, CDR2 ANQGSEA. CDR3 length: 14 amino acids. CDR3 coding DNA: TGCAGCGCCCGACTAGGAACAACTAATGAAAAACTGTTTTTT. This translates into CSARLGTTNEKLFF.

The rearrangement links TRBV29-1 to TRBJ1-4; 7 nucleotides match TRBD1. With 4 bases clipped from V and 8 bases from J, the junction kept 4 bases outside the gene matches. The V gene's germline CDR1 is SQVTM and CDR2 ANQGSEA. The length of the CDR3 is 12 residues. The CDR3 DNA follows: TGCAGCGTTGCAGGGGGTGCGGAAAAACTGTTTTTT. Translating it yields CSVAGGAEKLFF.

The rearrangement links TRBV7-2 to TRBJ1-4; D unclear. The CDR3 covers 15 residues. Germline assignment: CDR1 SGHTA and CDR2 FQGNSA. V was cut by 5 bases and J by 10 bases, with 20 bases left in between. In DNA form, the CDR3 reads TGTGCCAGCAGCGTACGGTCGGGCATTCGCGTAAAACTGTTTTTT. It specifies CASSVRSGIRVKLFF.

This clone has only a few counts. In the same sample, other DNA sequences code for this CDR3. J is TRBJ2-2 and V is TRBV5-1, with D possibly TRBD1 on 5 matching bases. Germline CDR1 SGHRS, CDR2 YFSETQ. V was clipped by 5 bases and J by 4 bases, with 12 bases between them. This CDR3 has 14 amino acids. The DNA for the CDR3 is TGCGCCAGCAGTCCCAGGGATGTCACCGGGGAGCTGTTTTTT. The encoded protein is CASSPRDVTGELFF.

This clone occurred a few times. This chain joins TRBV5-4 and TRBJ2-5; D might be TRBD2 (6 bases). This CDR3 region has 14 residues. The V gene lost 0 bases and the J gene lost 5 bases, with 11 bases spanning the gap. Germline V lookup: CDR1 SGHNT, CDR2 YYREEE (reference sequence). CDR3 sequence (DNA): TGTGCCAGCAGCTTGGTCGGGGGTAGGGAGACCCAGTACTTC. This encodes CASSLVGGRETQYF.

This clone occurred once. Different DNA sequences within this sample yield the same CDR3. This chain connects TRBV30 to TRBJ1-1; D gene unclear. With 0 bases removed from V and 1 base from J, the gap between germline ends came to 6 bases. The germline V gene has CDR1 GTSNPN and CDR2 SVGIG (reference sequence). CDR3 length equals 13 residues. CDR3 DNA: TGTGCCTGGAGTGTATCACGGAACACTGAAGCTTTCTTT. Translating gives CAWSVSRNTEAFF.

J is TRBJ1-5 and V is TRBV9; D unresolved. The germline V gene has CDR1 SGDLS and CDR2 YYNGEE. The V gene lost 0 bases and the J gene lost 0 bases, with 7 bases spanning the gap. The CDR3 runs 15 residues. The CDR3 coding sequence is TGTGCCAGCAGCGTAGGGGAGGGTAGCAATCAGCCCCAGCATTTT. This sequence encodes CASSVGEGSNQPQHF.